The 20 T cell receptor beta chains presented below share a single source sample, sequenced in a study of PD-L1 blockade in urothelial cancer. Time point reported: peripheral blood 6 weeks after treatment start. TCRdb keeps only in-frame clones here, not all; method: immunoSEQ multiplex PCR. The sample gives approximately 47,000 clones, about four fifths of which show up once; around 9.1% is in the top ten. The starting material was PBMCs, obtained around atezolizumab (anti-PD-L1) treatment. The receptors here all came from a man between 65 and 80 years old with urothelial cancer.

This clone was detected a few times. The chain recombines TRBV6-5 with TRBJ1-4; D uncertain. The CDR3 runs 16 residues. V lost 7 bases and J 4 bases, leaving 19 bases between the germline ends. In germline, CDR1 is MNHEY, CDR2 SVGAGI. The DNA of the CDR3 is TGTGCCAGCACCTACTCCTCTGGCGGCGGTAATGAAAAACTGTTTTTT. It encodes CASTYSSGGGNEKLFF.

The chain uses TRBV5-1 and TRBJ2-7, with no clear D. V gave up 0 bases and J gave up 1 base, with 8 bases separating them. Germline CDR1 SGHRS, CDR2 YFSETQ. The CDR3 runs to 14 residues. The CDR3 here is CASSLAVSSYEQYF. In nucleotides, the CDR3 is TGCGCCAGCAGCTTGGCGGTTTCATCCTACGAGCAGTACTTC.

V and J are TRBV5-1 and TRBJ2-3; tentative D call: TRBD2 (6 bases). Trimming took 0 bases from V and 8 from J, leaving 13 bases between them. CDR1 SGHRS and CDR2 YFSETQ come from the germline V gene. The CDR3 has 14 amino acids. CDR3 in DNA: TGCGCCAGCAGCTTGGTCAGTTCCGGGGGTACGCAGTATTTT. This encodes CASSLVSSGGTQYF.

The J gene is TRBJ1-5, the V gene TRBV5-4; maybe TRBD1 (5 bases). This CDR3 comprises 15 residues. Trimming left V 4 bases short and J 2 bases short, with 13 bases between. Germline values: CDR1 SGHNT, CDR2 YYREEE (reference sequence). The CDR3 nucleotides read TGTGCCAGCAGCCGCGGGGGAGGTGGCAATCAGCCCCAGCATTTT. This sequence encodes CASSRGGGGNQPQHF. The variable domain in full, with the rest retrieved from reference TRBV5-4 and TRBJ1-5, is ETGVTQSPTHLIKTRGQQVTLRCSSQSGHNTVSWYQQALGQGPQFIFQYYREEENGRGNFPPRFSGLQFPNYSSELNVNALELDDSALYLCASSRGGGGNQPQHFGDGTRLSIL.

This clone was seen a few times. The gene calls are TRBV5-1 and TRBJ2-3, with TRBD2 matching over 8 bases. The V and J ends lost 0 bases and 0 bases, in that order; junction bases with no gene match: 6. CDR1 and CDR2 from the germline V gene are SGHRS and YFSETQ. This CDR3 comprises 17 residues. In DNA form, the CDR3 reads TGCGCCAGCAGCTTGGCGTCCTCTAGCGGGAGCACAGATACGCAGTATTTT. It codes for CASSLASSSGSTDTQYF. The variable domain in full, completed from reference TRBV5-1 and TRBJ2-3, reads KAGVTQTPRYLIKTRGQQVTLSCSPISGHRSVSWYQQTPGQGLQFLFEYFSETQRNKGNFPGRFSGRQFSNSRSEMNVSTLELGDSALYLCASSLASSSGSTDTQYFGPGTRLTVL.

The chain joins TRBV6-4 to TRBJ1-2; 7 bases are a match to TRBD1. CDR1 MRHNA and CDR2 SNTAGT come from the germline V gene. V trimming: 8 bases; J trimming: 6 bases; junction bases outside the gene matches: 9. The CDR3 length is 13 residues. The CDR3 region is CASAEEGADGYTF. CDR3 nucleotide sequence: TGTGCCAGCGCCGAGGAGGGGGCTGATGGCTACACCTTC.

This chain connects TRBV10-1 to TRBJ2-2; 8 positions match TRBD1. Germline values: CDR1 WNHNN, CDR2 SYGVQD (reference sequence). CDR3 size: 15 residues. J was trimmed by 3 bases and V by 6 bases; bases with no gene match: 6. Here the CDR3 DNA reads TGCGCCAGCAGCGACGGGACAGGCTACACCGGGGAGCTGTTTTTT. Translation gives CASSDGTGYTGELFF.

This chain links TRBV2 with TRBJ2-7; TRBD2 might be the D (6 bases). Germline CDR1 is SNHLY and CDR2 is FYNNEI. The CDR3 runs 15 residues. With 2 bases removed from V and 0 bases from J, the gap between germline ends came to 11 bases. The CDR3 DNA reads TGTGCCAGCAGTGAATTAGCGGTTCTCTCCTACGAGCAGTACTTC. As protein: CASSELAVLSYEQYF.

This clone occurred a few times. CDR3 nucleotide sequence: TGTGCCAGCAGGGAGGGGAACACTGAAGCTTTCTTT. It specifies CASREGNTEAFF. The chain links TRBV2 to TRBJ1-1; D is uncertain. The CDR3 extends over 12 amino acids. V was cut by 6 bases and J by 1 base, with 6 bases left in between. Germline V gene sequence: CDR1 SNHLY, CDR2 FYNNEI.

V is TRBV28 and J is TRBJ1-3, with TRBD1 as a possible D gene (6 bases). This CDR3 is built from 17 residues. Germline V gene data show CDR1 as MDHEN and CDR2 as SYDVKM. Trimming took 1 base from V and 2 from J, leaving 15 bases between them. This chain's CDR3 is CASSLFATGNPGNTIYF. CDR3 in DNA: TGTGCCAGCAGTTTATTCGCTACAGGGAACCCTGGAAACACCATATATTTT.

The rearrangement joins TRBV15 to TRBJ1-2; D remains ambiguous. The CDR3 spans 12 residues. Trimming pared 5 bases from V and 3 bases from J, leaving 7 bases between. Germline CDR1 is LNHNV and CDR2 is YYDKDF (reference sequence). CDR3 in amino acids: CATSQGDYGYTF. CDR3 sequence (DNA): TGTGCCACCAGCCAAGGAGACTATGGCTACACCTTC.

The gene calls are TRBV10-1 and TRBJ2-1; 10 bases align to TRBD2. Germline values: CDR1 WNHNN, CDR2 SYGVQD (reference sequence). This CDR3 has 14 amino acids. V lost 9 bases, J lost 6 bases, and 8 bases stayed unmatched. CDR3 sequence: CASVAGGIPNEQFF. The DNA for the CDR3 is TGCGCCAGTGTAGCGGGAGGCATCCCCAATGAGCAGTTCTTC.

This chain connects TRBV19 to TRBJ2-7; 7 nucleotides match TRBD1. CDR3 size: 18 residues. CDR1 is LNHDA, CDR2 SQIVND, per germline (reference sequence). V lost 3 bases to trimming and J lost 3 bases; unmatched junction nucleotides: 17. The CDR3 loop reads CASSIKVGGQSLIYEQYF. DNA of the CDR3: TGTGCCAGTAGTATTAAGGTAGGGGGACAGTCTCTAATCTACGAGCAGTACTTC.

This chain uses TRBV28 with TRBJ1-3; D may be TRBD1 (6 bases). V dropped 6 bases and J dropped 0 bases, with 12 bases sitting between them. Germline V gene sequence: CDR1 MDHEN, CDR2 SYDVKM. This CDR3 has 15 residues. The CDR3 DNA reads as TGTGCCAGCAGGCCACAGGGACCCTCTGGAAACACCATATATTTT. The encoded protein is CASRPQGPSGNTIYF.

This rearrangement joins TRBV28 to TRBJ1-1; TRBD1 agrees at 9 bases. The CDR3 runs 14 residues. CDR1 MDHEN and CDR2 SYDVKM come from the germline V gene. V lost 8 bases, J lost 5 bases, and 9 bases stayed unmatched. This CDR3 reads CASSSGDRVTEAFF. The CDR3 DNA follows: TGTGCCAGCTCAAGTGGGGACAGGGTTACTGAAGCTTTCTTT.

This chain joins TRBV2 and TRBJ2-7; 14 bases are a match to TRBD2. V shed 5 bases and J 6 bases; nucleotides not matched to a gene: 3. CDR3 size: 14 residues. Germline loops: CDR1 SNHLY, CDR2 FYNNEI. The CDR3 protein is CASSRTSGRSEQYF. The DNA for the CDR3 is TGTGCCAGCAGTCGGACTAGCGGGAGGTCCGAGCAGTACTTC.

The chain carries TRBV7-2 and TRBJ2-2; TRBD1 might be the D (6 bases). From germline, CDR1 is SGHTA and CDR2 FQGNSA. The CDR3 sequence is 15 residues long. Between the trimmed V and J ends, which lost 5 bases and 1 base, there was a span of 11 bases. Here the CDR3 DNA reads TGTGCCAGCAGCCAACGGGGACAGAACACCGGGGAGCTGTTTTTT. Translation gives CASSQRGQNTGELFF.

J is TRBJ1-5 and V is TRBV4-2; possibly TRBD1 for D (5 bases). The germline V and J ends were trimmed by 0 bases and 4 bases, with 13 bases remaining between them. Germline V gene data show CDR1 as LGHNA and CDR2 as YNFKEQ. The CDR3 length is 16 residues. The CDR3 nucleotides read TGTGCCAGCAGCCAAGATCCGGTCGCAGGGAATCAGCCCCAGCATTTT. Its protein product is CASSQDPVAGNQPQHF.

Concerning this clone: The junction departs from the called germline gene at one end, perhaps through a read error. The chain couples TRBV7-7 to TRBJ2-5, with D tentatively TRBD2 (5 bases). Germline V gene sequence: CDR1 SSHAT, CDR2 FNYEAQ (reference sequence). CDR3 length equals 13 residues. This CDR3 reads CASSSRAEETQYF. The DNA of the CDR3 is TGTGCTAGCAGCTCGCGGGCGGAAGAGACCCAGTACTTC.

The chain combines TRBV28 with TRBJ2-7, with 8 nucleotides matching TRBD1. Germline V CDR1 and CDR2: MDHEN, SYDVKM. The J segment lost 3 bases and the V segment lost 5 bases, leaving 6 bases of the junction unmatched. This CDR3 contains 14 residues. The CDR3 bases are TGTGCCAGCAGTCAGGGGGCAGGGAACTACGAGCAGTACTTC. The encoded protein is CASSQGAGNYEQYF.